Below, 31 T cell receptor beta chains from the same sample are listed, as sequenced in a study of cytomegalovirus exposure and HLA in healthy donors. Primers: 60 Vbeta forward and 13 Jbeta reverse. The method was immunoSEQ multiplex PCR; TCRdb's version includes in-frame clones alone and lacks a portion of them. With some 160,000 clones in the sample, the ten largest clones hold under 2.5%. Sequences were obtained from PBMCs. The receptor source for this set is a man younger than 40 in good health and CMV-seronegative.

This chain links TRBV5-1 with TRBJ1-2; 12 nucleotides align to TRBD1. There are 13 residues in the CDR3. Trimming cost V 9 bases and J 7 bases; bases outside gene matches: 7. Germline CDR1 reads SGHRS; CDR2 reads YFSETQ. The CDR3 reads CATGTGGYGGYTF. The CDR3 DNA reads as TGCGCCACCGGGACAGGGGGCTACGGTGGCTACACCTTC. Combining the CDR3 with reference TRBV5-1 and TRBJ1-2 gives the whole variable domain KAGVTQTPRYLIKTRGQQVTLSCSPISGHRSVSWYQQTPGQGLQFLFEYFSETQRNKGNFPGRFSGRQFSNSRSEMNVSTLELGDSALYLCATGTGGYGGYTFGSGTRLTVV.

The V call is TRBV6-6, the J call TRBJ2-1, with 11 bases identical to TRBD2. V shed 6 bases, J shed 6 bases, and the junction held 7 bases outside the gene matches. The CDR3 extends over 15 amino acids. The germline V gene encodes CDR1 MNHNY and CDR2 SVGAGI (reference sequence). DNA of the CDR3: TGTGCCAGCAGCCCGGGACTAGCGGACATCAATGAGCAGTTCTTC. Translating gives CASSPGLADINEQFF.

The J gene is TRBJ2-7, the V gene TRBV27; D perhaps matches TRBD1 (5 bases). Germline lookup yields CDR1 MNHEY and CDR2 SMNVEV (reference sequence). The CDR3 has 14 amino acids. V was shortened by 5 bases and J by 4 bases, with 15 bases between the two germline ends. DNA of the CDR3: TGTGCCAGCAGTCCCCGGCGCAGGGATTACGAGCAGTACTTC. Protein sequence: CASSPRRRDYEQYF.

The V call is TRBV25-1, the J call TRBJ2-7; D possibly corresponds to TRBD1 (6 bases). Germline assignment: CDR1 MGHDK and CDR2 SYGVNS. V dropped 2 bases and J dropped 0 bases, with 8 bases sitting between them. The CDR3 is 14 amino acids. The CDR3 DNA reads as TGTGCCAGCAGTGAAGCAGGGGCCTCCTACGAGCAGTACTTC. Translating gives CASSEAGASYEQYF.

The chain combines TRBV5-1 with TRBJ2-3; a weak D match, TRBD2 (6 bases). The CDR3 totals 20 residues. Germline-derived CDR1 and CDR2 are SGHRS and YFSETQ. The ends were cut back, 1 base at V and 2 bases at J, with 26 bases in the middle. The CDR3 spells CASSLKEGYGGGANTDTQYF. The CDR3 DNA sequence: TGCGCCAGCAGCTTGAAGGAGGGGTATGGCGGCGGAGCCAACACAGATACGCAGTATTTT.

The CDR3 DNA sequence: TGTGCCAGCAGCATAGGACACCCAGATACGCAGTATTTT. Protein: CASSIGHPDTQYF. The chain combines TRBV5-5 with TRBJ2-3; possible D gene TRBD1, 5 bases. The CDR3 spans 13 residues. With 4 bases removed from V and 4 bases from J, the gap between germline ends came to 10 bases. Per germline, CDR1 SGHKS and CDR2 YYEKEE (reference sequence).

As DNA, the CDR3 is TGCAGCGTTGGAGGGAGGGCTGAAGCTTTCTTT. It translates to CSVGGRAEAFF. The chain carries TRBV29-1 and TRBJ1-1; the D is unclear. The CDR3 consists of 11 residues. Trimming took 4 bases from V and 6 from J, leaving 9 bases between them. CDR1 is SQVTM and CDR2 is ANQGSEA in the germline V gene.

The CDR3 DNA sequence: TGTGCCAGCAGCTTGAGTAGCGGGAGCTACGAGCAGTACTTC. It specifies CASSLSSGSYEQYF. V gene TRBV7-8 combines with J gene TRBJ2-7, with 9 bases fitting TRBD2. CDR3 length equals 14 residues. V gave up 3 bases and J gave up 3 bases; unmatched junction bases: 3. Germline CDR1 is SGHVS and CDR2 is FQNEAQ.

The chain has TRBV10-3 and TRBJ2-3; D may be TRBD1 (6 bases). Trimming cost V 4 bases and J 1 base, with 9 bases left between them. Germline CDR1 and CDR2: ENHRY and SYGVKD. This CDR3 is built from 14 residues. The CDR3 loop reads CAISGGQRTDTQYF. DNA of the CDR3: TGTGCCATCAGTGGGGGGCAACGCACAGATACGCAGTATTTT.

The chain carries TRBV19 and TRBJ2-2; 7 bases line up with TRBD2. Trimming cost V 6 bases and J 4 bases; bases outside gene matches: 11. Looked up from germline, CDR1 is LNHDA and CDR2 is SQIVND (reference sequence). This CDR3 has 16 residues. CDR3 protein: CASSTRLARVTGELFF. The DNA of the CDR3 is TGTGCCAGTAGCACAAGACTAGCCCGGGTCACCGGGGAGCTGTTTTTT.

The chain recombines TRBV28 with TRBJ1-1, with D perhaps TRBD1 (5 bases). Germline V gives CDR1 MDHEN, CDR2 SYDVKM. Trimming left V 1 base short and J 7 bases short, with 10 bases between. The CDR3 spans 13 residues. The CDR3 sequence: CASSLSRGGEAFF. The CDR3 DNA is TGTGCCAGCAGTTTATCGCGCGGGGGTGAAGCTTTCTTT.

The chain links TRBV9 to TRBJ2-7, with 7 positions matching TRBD1. The CDR3 has 15 amino acids. Germline V lookup: CDR1 SGDLS, CDR2 YYNGEE. V lost 4 bases to trimming and J lost 6 bases; unmatched junction nucleotides: 13. CDR3 DNA: TGTGCCAGCAGCCCCCCAACGGACAGGTTAGCCGAGCAGTACTTC. It specifies CASSPPTDRLAEQYF.

V and J are TRBV5-1 and TRBJ2-7; perhaps TRBD2 as D (5 bases). V dropped 6 bases and J dropped 3 bases, with 16 bases sitting between them. The CDR3 covers 14 residues. CDR1 is SGHRS, CDR2 YFSETQ, per germline. CDR3 protein: CASTPARGDYEQYF. DNA of the CDR3: TGCGCCAGCACTCCCGCCCGGGGAGACTACGAGCAGTACTTC.

The genes are TRBV10-3 and TRBJ2-7; the match to TRBD1 covers 9 bases. Germline loops: CDR1 ENHRY, CDR2 SYGVKD. V was clipped by 0 bases and J by 2 bases; unmatched bases: 2. CDR3 size: 15 residues. The CDR3 nucleotides read TGTGCCATCAGTGAGTCGCGGACAGGGGCCTACGAGCAGTACTTC. Protein product: CAISESRTGAYEQYF.

The chain joins TRBV28 to TRBJ1-4; TRBD1 agrees at 8 bases. CDR1 and CDR2 from the germline V gene are MDHEN and SYDVKM. The trim removed 5 bases at V and 7 bases at J, leaving 12 bases unmatched. This CDR3 region has 16 residues. In nucleotides, the CDR3 is TGTGCCAGCAGTCTACAACAGGGGGGTTTGAGTGAAAAACTGTTTTTT. Amino acid sequence: CASSLQQGGLSEKLFF.

This chain links TRBV9 with TRBJ2-5; TRBD2 matches 12 bases. V lost 3 bases to trimming and J lost 2 bases; unmatched junction nucleotides: 20. In germline, CDR1 is SGDLS, CDR2 YYNGEE. The CDR3 has 21 amino acids. The CDR3 sequence is CASSALGVTSGSTPQQETQYF. CDR3 DNA: TGTGCCAGCAGCGCCCTGGGAGTGACTAGCGGGAGTACCCCACAACAAGAGACCCAGTACTTC.

This chain joins TRBV5-4 and TRBJ1-4; D is uncertain. Germline V CDR1 and CDR2: SGHNT, YYREEE (reference sequence). CDR3 length equals 13 residues. Trimming shortened V by 4 bases and J by 5 bases, and 9 bases separated the two germline ends. The DNA for the CDR3 is TGTGCCAGCAGCCCTACTCCCAATGAAAAACTGTTTTTT. Translated, it gives CASSPTPNEKLFF.

This chain joins TRBV27 and TRBJ2-3, with D possibly matching TRBD1 (5 bases). CDR1 MNHEY and CDR2 SMNVEV come from the germline V gene (reference sequence). The CDR3 has 12 amino acids. V was cut by 7 bases and J by 6 bases, with 11 bases left in between. The CDR3 nucleotides read TGTGCCAGCACGGATGGGGCCGATACGCAGTATTTT. Its protein is CASTDGADTQYF.

This chain uses TRBV18 with TRBJ2-2; 8 nucleotides align to TRBD1. This CDR3 is 16 amino acids long. Germline CDR1 KGHSH, CDR2 LQKENI. V dropped 1 base and J dropped 1; count of bases not matched to a gene: 2. CDR3 sequence (DNA): TGTGCCAGCTCACCACTGGGGACAGGGAACACCGGGGAGCTGTTTTTT. The encoded protein is CASSPLGTGNTGELFF. The full variable domain, rest sourced from reference TRBV18 and TRBJ2-2, is NAGVMQNPRHLVRRRGQEARLRCSPMKGHSHVYWYRQLPEEGLKFMVYLQKENIIDESGMPKERFSAEFPKEGPSILRIQQVVRGDSAAYFCASSPLGTGNTGELFFGEGSRLTVL.

V usage is TRBV11-2 and J usage is TRBJ2-7; a weak D match, TRBD2 (7 bases). CDR1 and CDR2 from the germline V gene are SGHAT and FQNNGV. This CDR3 comprises 14 residues. V lost 4 bases and J lost 4, with 14 bases in between. Written as DNA, the CDR3 is TGTGCCAGCAGCTGGGCGGGGGCGCGTTACGAGCAGTACTTC. Its protein is CASSWAGARYEQYF.

The chain combines TRBV28 with TRBJ2-7, with TRBD2 matching 9 bases. Per the germline V gene, CDR1 is MDHEN and CDR2 is SYDVKM. The trim removed 5 bases at V and 3 bases at J, leaving 8 bases unmatched. The CDR3 covers 15 residues. DNA of the CDR3: TGTGCCAGCAGTCCTACTAGCGGGCCCCACTACGAGCAGTACTTC. Protein sequence: CASSPTSGPHYEQYF.

The chain uses TRBV9 and TRBJ1-2, with 9 bases that match TRBD1. With 0 bases clipped from V and 5 bases from J, the junction kept 8 bases outside the gene matches. Germline V lookup: CDR1 SGDLS, CDR2 YYNGEE. There are 16 residues in the CDR3. CDR3 in DNA: TGTGCCAGCAGCGTAGACCCGGGACAGGGTGGATATGGCTACACCTTC. It is translated as CASSVDPGQGGYGYTF. Together with reference TRBV9 and TRBJ1-2, the CDR3 gives the full variable domain: DSGVTQTPKHLITATGQRVTLRCSPRSGDLSVYWYQQSLDQGLQFLIQYYNGEERAKGNILERFSAQQFPDLHSELNLSSLELGDSALYFCASSVDPGQGGYGYTFGSGTRLTVV.

The V call is TRBV11-2, the J call TRBJ2-5, with TRBD2 matching 13 bases. Per the germline V gene, CDR1 is SGHAT and CDR2 is FQNNGV. The CDR3 has 17 amino acids. J was trimmed by 5 bases and V by 5 bases; bases with no gene match: 11. The CDR3, as DNA: TGTGCCAGCAGCCCTGGGGGACTAGCGGGATTCTCGGAGACCCAGTACTTC. It is translated as CASSPGGLAGFSETQYF.

The rearrangement joins TRBV2 to TRBJ1-1; 8 positions match TRBD1. Trimming took 5 bases from V and 8 from J; bases not matched to a gene: 7. The CDR3 runs to 13 residues. From germline, CDR1 is SNHLY and CDR2 FYNNEI. The CDR3, as DNA: TGTGCCAGCAGTCCACAGGGGGTTGTGGAAGCTTTCTTT. This encodes CASSPQGVVEAFF.

V and J are TRBV28 and TRBJ1-5, with TRBD1 as a possible D gene (5 bases). The V gene lost 6 bases and the J gene lost 3 bases, with 9 bases spanning the gap. This CDR3 comprises 13 residues. CDR1 MDHEN and CDR2 SYDVKM come from the germline V gene. CDR3 residues: CASRTEINQPQHF. Here the CDR3 DNA reads TGTGCCAGCAGGACAGAGATCAATCAGCCCCAGCATTTT.

V usage is TRBV7-2 and J usage is TRBJ1-1; a possible D gene is TRBD1 (5 bases). CDR1 SGHTA and CDR2 FQGNSA come from the germline V gene. The CDR3 runs 14 residues. V gave up 1 base and J gave up 4 bases, with 10 bases separating them. The CDR3 is CASSLDGAGTEAFF. CDR3 DNA: TGTGCCAGCAGCTTAGATGGGGCAGGCACTGAAGCTTTCTTT.

The V and J genes are TRBV6-1 and TRBJ1-2; D unresolved. Germline CDR1 MNHNS, CDR2 SASEGT. This CDR3 is 13 amino acids long. The V end lost 10 bases, the J end lost 8 bases, and 20 bases lay between the germline ends. Here the CDR3 DNA reads TGTGCCATAGAGGCGCTGACCCCAAGGGGCTACACCTTC. Translating it yields CAIEALTPRGYTF.

The CDR3 sequence: CASSPLGQGIDEQYF. The CDR3 nucleotides read TGCGCCAGCAGCCCCCTCGGACAGGGAATAGACGAGCAGTACTTC. The chain combines TRBV5-1 with TRBJ2-7; 8 bases align to TRBD1. There are 15 residues in the CDR3. With 4 bases clipped from V and 5 bases from J, the junction kept 11 bases outside the gene matches. Per the germline V gene, CDR1 is SGHRS and CDR2 is YFSETQ.

As for this clone: A junction end diverges from the germline sequence, so it may reflect a read error. The CDR3, as DNA: TGTGCCACCAGCAGAGAGACAGGGACAGGGGGCGTCGGGGTCGATTTT. Encoded protein: CATSRETGTGGVGVDF. This rearrangement joins TRBV15 to TRBJ2-3, with 12 bases identical to TRBD1. This CDR3 is 16 amino acids long. Looked up from germline, CDR1 is LNHNV and CDR2 is YYDKDF (reference sequence).

The chain uses TRBV7-6 and TRBJ2-2; 10 bases are a match to TRBD2. From germline, CDR1 is SGHVS and CDR2 FNYEAQ. Trimming at V came to 1 base and at J to 5 bases, leaving 10 bases not matched to a gene. The CDR3 is 18 residues long. The CDR3 DNA reads TGTGCCAGCAGCTTAGAAACTAGCGGGAATAGTGATACCGGGGAGCTGTTTTTT. This encodes CASSLETSGNSDTGELFF.

CDR3 loop: CASSTRTGLEQYF. DNA of the CDR3: TGTGCCAGTAGTACGCGGACAGGGCTCGAGCAGTACTTC. The chain recombines TRBV19 with TRBJ2-7, with TRBD1 matching 8 bases. The CDR3 runs 13 residues. Trimming took 4 bases from V and 6 from J; bases not matched to a gene: 5. Germline assignment: CDR1 LNHDA and CDR2 SQIVND (reference sequence).